The source of this T cell receptor beta chain is a study of blood T cell repertoires in COVID-19. About the research overall: There were acute and convalescent COVID-19 samples, and they came from the United States, Italy and Spain. Sample material is recorded as cDNA or gDNA derived from T cells, B-cell-depleted T cells, or PBMCs.

TCRdb's copy holds only in-frame clones and misses some; the assay was immunoSEQ multiplex PCR. The sample records about 160,000 clones, roughly 86% being singletons. The CDR3 contains 14 residues. Germline V gene lookup returns CDR1 LGHDT and CDR2 YNNKEL (reference sequence). The V end lost 7 bases, the J end lost 0 bases, and 12 bases lay between the germline ends. Sequenced: peripheral blood. The source of this sequence is a woman in her sixties who had recovered from COVID-19. The chain combines TRBV3-1 (or the pseudogene TRBV3-2) with TRBJ2-5; TRBD2 might be the D (6 bases). The CDR3, as DNA: TGTGCCAGCATGAAGGGCGGGGACCAAGAGACCCAGTACTTC. This gives the protein CASMKGGDQETQYF.